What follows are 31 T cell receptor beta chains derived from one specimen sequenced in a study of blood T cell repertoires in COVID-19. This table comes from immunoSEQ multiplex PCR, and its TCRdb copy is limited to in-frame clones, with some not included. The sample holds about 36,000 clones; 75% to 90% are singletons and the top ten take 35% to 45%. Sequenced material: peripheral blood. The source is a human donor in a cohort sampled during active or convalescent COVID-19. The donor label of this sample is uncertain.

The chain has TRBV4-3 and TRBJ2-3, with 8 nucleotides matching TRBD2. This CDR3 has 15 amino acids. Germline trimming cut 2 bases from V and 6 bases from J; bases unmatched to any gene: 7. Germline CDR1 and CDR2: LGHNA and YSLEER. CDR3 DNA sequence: TGCGCCAGCAGCCAATCAGCGGGAGCATTGGATACGCAGTATTTT. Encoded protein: CASSQSAGALDTQYF.

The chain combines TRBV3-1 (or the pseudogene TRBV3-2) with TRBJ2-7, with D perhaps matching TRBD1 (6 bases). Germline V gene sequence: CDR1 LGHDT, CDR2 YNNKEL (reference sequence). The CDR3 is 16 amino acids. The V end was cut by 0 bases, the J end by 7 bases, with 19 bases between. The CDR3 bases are TGTGCCAGCAGCCAAGATAGCCCGGACAGACCTGGGGAGCAGTACTTC. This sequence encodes CASSQDSPDRPGEQYF.

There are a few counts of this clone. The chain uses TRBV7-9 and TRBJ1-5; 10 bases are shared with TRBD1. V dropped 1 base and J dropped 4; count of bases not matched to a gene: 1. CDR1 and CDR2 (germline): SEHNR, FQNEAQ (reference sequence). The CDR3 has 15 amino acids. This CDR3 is CASSLGTGGNQPQHF. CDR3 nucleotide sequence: TGTGCCAGCAGCTTAGGGACAGGGGGAAATCAGCCCCAGCATTTT. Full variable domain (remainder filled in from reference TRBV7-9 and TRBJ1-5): DTGVSQNPRHKITKRGQNVTFRCDPISEHNRLYWYRQTLGQGPEFLTYFQNEAQLEKSRLLSDRFSAERPKGSFSTLEIQRTEQGDSAMYLCASSLGTGGNQPQHFGDGTRLSIL.

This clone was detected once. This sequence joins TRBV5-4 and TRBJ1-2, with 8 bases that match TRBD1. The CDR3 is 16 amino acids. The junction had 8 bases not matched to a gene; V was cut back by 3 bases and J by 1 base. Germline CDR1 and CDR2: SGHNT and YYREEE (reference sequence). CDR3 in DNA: TGTGCCAGCAGCTCTGACAGGGGCCGCGGTAACTATGGCTACACCTTC. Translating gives CASSSDRGRGNYGYTF.

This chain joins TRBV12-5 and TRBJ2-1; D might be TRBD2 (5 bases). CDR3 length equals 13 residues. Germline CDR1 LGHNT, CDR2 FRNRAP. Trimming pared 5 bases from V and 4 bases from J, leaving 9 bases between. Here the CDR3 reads CASGPPGYNEQFF. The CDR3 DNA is TGTGCTAGTGGTCCGCCGGGGTACAATGAGCAGTTCTTC.

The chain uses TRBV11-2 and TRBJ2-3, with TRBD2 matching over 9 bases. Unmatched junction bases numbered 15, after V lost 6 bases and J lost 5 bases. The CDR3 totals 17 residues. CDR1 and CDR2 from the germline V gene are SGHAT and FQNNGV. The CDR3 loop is CASRTGWASGTRDTQYF. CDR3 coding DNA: TGTGCCAGCAGGACCGGGTGGGCTAGCGGGACTCGAGATACGCAGTATTTT.

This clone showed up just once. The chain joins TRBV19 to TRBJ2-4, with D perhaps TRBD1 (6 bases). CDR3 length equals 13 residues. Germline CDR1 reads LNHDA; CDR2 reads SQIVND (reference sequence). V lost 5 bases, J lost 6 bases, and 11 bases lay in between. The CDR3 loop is CASSPLDRNIQYF. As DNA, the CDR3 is TGTGCCAGTAGTCCGCTGGACAGAAACATTCAGTACTTC.

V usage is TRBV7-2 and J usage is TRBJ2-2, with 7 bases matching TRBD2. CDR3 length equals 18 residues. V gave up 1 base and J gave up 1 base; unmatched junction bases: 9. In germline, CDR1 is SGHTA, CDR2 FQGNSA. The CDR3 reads CASSLGTRWTRNTGELFF. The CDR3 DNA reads TGTGCCAGCAGCTTAGGCACCCGGTGGACTAGGAACACCGGGGAGCTGTTTTTT. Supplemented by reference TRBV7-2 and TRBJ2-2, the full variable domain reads GAGVSQSPSNKVTEKGKDVELRCDPISGHTALYWYRQSLGQGLEFLIYFQGNSAPDKSGLPSDRFSAERTGGSVSTLTIQRTQQEDSAVYLCASSLGTRWTRNTGELFFGEGSRLTVL.

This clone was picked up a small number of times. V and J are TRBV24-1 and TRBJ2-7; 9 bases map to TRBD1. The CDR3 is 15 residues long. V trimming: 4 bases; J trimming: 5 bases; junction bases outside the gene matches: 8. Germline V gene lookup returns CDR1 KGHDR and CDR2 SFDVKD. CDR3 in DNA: TGTGCCACCAGTGAAAACCGGGACAGGGATGACGAGCAGTACTTC. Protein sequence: CATSENRDRDDEQYF.

CDR3 nucleotides: TGCGCCAGCAGCCCGGGACTAGCGGGTCCCACCACCTATTACAATGAGCAGTTCTTC. This encodes CASSPGLAGPTTYYNEQFF. The V call is TRBV5-1, the J call TRBJ2-1, with 12 bases fitting TRBD2. Trimming cost V 4 bases and J 4 bases; bases outside gene matches: 15. There are 19 residues in the CDR3. Per the germline V gene, CDR1 is SGHRS and CDR2 is YFSETQ. The full variable domain, in which reference TRBV5-1 and TRBJ2-1 provide the parts outside the CDR3, is KAGVTQTPRYLIKTRGQQVTLSCSPISGHRSVSWYQQTPGQGLQFLFEYFSETQRNKGNFPGRFSGRQFSNSRSEMNVSTLELGDSALYLCASSPGLAGPTTYYNEQFFGPGTRLTVL.

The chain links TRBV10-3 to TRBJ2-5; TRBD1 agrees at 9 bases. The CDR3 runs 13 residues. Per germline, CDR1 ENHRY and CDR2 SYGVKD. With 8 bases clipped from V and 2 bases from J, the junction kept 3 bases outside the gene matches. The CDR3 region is CAIGQGTQETQYF. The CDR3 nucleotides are TGTGCCATCGGACAGGGGACTCAAGAGACCCAGTACTTC.

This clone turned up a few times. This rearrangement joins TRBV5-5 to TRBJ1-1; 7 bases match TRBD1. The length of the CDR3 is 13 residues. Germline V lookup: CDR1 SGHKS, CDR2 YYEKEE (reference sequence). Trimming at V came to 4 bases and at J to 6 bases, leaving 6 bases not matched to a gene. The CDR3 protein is CASSLSTGSEAFF. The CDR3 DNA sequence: TGTGCCAGCAGCCTCTCGACAGGGTCTGAAGCTTTCTTT. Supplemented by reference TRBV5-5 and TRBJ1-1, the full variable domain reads DAGVTQSPTHLIKTRGQQVTLRCSPISGHKSVSWYQQVLGQGPQFIFQYYEKEERGRGNFPDRFSARQFPNYSSELNVNALLLGDSALYLCASSLSTGSEAFFGQGTRLTVV.

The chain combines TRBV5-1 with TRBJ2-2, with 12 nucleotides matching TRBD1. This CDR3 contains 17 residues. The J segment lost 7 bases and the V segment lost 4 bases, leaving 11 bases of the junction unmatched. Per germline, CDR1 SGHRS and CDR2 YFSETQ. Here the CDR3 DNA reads TGCGCCAGCAGCCACACCGGGACAGGGGGCTCGGGCGGGGAGCTGTTTTTT. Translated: CASSHTGTGGSGGELFF.

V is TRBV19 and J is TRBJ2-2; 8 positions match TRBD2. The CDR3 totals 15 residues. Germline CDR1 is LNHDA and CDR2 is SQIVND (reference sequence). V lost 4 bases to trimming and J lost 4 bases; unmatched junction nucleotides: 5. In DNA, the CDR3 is TGTGCCAGTAGTACAGCGGGAGTAGCCACCGGGGAGCTGTTTTTT. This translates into CASSTAGVATGELFF. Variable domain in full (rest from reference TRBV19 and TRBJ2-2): DGGITQSPKYLFRKEGQNVTLSCEQNLNHDAMYWYRQDPGQGLRLIYYSQIVNDFQKGDIAEGYSVSREKKESFPLTVTSAQKNPTAFYLCASSTAGVATGELFFGEGSRLTVL.

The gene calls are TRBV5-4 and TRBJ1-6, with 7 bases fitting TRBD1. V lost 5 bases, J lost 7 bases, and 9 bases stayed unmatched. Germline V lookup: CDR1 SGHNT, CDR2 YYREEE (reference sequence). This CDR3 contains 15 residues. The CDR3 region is CASSQPGQWNSPLHF. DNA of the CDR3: TGTGCCAGCAGTCAGCCGGGACAGTGGAATTCACCCCTCCACTTT.

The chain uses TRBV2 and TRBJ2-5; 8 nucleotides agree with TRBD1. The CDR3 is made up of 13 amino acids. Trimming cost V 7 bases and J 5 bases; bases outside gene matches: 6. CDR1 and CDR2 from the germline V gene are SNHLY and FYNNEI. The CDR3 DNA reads TGTGCCAGCACAAAGGGACAGGAGGAGACCCAGTACTTC. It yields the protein CASTKGQEETQYF.

In DNA form, the CDR3 reads TGTGCCAGCTCACCAGACGGGAAGCCTAGCAATCAGCCCCAGCATTTT. Its translation: CASSPDGKPSNQPQHF. The gene calls are TRBV18 and TRBJ1-5; no definite D call. This CDR3 spans 16 amino acids. V lost 2 bases, J lost 0 bases, and 11 bases lay in between. The germline gives CDR1 KGHSH, CDR2 LQKENI.

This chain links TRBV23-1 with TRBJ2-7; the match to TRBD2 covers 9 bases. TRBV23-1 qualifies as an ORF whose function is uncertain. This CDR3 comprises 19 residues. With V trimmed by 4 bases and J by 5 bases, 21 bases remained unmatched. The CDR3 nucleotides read TGCGCCAGCAGTCTCTCCAGGGAGCGGGAGGCCCCGGGGGTGAACGAGCAGTACTTC. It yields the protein CASSLSREREAPGVNEQYF.

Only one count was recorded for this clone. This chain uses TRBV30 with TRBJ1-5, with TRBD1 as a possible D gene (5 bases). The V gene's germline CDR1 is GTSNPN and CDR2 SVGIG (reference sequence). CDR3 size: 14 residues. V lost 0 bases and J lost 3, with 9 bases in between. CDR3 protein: CAWSVGQLNQPQHF. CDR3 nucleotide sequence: TGTGCCTGGAGTGTGGGGCAGCTCAATCAGCCCCAGCATTTT. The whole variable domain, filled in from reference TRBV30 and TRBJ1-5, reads SQTIHQWPATLVQPVGSPLSLECTVEGTSNPNLYWYRQAAGRGLQLLFYSVGIGQISSEVPQNLSASRPQDRQFILSSKKLLLSDSGFYLCAWSVGQLNQPQHFGDGTRLSIL.

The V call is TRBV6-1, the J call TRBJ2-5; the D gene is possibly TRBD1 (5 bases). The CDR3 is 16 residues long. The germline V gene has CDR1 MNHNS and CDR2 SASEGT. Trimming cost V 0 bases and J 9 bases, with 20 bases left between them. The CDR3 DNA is TGTGCCAGCAGTGAAGCTGAGGATCCCACACAGGCGTCCCAGTACTTC. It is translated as CASSEAEDPTQASQYF.

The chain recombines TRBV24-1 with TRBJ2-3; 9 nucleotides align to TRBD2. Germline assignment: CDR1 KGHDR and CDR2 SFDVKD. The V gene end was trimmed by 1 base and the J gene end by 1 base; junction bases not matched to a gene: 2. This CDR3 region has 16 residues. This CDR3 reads CATSDFKRGGTDTQYF. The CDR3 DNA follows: TGTGCCACCAGTGATTTCAAGCGGGGGGGCACAGATACGCAGTATTTT.

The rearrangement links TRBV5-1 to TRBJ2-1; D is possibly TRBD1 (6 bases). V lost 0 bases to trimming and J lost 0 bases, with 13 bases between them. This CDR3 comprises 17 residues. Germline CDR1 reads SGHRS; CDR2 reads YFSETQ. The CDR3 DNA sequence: TGCGCCAGCAGCTTGGATGGGGACACCTACTCCTACAATGAGCAGTTCTTC. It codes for CASSLDGDTYSYNEQFF. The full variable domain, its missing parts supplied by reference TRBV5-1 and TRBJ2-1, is KAGVTQTPRYLIKTRGQQVTLSCSPISGHRSVSWYQQTPGQGLQFLFEYFSETQRNKGNFPGRFSGRQFSNSRSEMNVSTLELGDSALYLCASSLDGDTYSYNEQFFGPGTRLTVL.

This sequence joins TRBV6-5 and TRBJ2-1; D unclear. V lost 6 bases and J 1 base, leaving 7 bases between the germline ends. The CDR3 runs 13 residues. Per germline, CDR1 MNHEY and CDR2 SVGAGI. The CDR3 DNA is TGTGCCAGCAGGCGGATATCCTACAATGAGCAGTTCTTC. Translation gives CASRRISYNEQFF.

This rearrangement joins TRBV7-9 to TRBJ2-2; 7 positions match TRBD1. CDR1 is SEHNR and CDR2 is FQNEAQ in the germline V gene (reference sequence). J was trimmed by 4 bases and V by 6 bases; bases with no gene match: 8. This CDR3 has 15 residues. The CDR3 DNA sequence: TGTGCCAGCAGAAGACAGGGCAGGGGCACCGGGGAGCTGTTTTTT. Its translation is CASRRQGRGTGELFF.

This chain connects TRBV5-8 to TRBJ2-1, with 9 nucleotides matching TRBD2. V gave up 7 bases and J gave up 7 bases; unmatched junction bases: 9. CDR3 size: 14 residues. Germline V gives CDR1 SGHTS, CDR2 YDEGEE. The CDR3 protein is CASLREGLDNEQFF. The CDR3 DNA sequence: TGTGCCAGCTTGCGGGAGGGCCTCGATAATGAGCAGTTCTTC.

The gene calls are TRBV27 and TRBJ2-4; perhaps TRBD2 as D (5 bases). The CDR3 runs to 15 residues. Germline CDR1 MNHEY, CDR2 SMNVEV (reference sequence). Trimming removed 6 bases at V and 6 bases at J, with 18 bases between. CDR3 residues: CASSRGTGSGNIQYF. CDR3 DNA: TGTGCCAGCAGCCGAGGCACGGGGAGCGGAAACATTCAGTACTTC.

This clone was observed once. The CDR3 sequence: CSASGRGVDQPQHF. CDR3 sequence (DNA): TGCAGTGCTAGTGGCAGGGGGGTTGATCAGCCCCAGCATTTT. This sequence joins TRBV20-1 and TRBJ1-5; 7 bases align to TRBD1. The CDR3 contains 14 residues. V gave up 3 bases and J gave up 5 bases; unmatched junction bases: 7. From germline, CDR1 is DFQATT and CDR2 SNEGSKA (reference sequence).

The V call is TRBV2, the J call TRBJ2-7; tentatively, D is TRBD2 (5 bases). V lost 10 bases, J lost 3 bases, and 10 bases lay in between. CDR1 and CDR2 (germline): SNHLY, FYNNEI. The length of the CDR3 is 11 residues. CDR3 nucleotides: TGTGCCACCGGACGGGACTACGAGCAGTACTTC. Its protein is CATGRDYEQYF.

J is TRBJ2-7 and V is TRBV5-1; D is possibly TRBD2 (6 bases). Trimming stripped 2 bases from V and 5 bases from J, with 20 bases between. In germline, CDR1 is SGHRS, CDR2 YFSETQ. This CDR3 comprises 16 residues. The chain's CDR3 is CASSFGQSGLRNEQYF. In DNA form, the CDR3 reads TGCGCCAGCAGCTTCGGGCAAAGCGGGCTCCGGAACGAGCAGTACTTC.

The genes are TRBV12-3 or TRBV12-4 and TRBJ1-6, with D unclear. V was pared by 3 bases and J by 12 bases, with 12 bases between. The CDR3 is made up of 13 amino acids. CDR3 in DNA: TGTGCCAGCAGTTTGCAGGCCCTCCGACCCCTCCACTTT. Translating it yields CASSLQALRPLHF.

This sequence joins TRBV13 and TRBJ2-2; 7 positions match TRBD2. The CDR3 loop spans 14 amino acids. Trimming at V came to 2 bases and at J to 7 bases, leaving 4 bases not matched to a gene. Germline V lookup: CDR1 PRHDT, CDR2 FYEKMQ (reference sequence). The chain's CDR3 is CASSLRGRDGELFF. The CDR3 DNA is TGTGCCAGCAGCTTAAGAGGGAGGGACGGGGAGCTGTTTTTT.